Listed here is a single TCR beta chain. Its antigen is undetermined. Regulatory T cells were sorted from thawed PBMCs rested overnight at 37°C with approximately 210 IU/ml IL-2. This entry is derived from a study of Tregs in tolerant kidney transplant recipients. Findings of the study overall: Expanding Tregs on activated donor B cells appeared to best identify donor-specific TCRbeta clones.

TCRdb keeps only in-frame clones here, not all; method: immunoSEQ multiplex PCR. Of approximately 75,000 clones in the sample, 91% are singletons; the top ten hold 0.3% to 0.4%. This TCR derives from a human donor who received a combined kidney and bone marrow transplant. Sequencing was performed on Tregs from blood, taken before the transplant.

The CDR3 region has the DNA TGTGCCAGCAGCTTTAATCTAGCGGGTCGCGGCGAGCAGTACTTC. As protein: CASSFNLAGRGEQYF. This chain links TRBV7-9 with TRBJ2-7; the match to TRBD2 covers 8 bases. In germline, CDR1 is SEHNR, CDR2 FQNEAQ (reference sequence). V lost 3 bases, J lost 6 bases, and 10 bases stayed unmatched. CDR3 length equals 15 residues.